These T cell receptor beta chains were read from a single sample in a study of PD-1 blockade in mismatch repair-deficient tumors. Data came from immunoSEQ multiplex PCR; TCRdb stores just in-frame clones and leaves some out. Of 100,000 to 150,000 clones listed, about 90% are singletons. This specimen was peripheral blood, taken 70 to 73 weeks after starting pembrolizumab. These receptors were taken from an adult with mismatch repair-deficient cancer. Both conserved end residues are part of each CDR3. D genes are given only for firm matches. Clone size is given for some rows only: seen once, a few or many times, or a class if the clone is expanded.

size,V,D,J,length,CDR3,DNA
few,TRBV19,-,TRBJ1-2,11,CASRSNYGYTF,TGTGCCAGTAGATCTAACTATGGCTACACCTTC
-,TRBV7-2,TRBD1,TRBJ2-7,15,CASSSRDRKPYEQYF,TGTGCCAGCAGCTCCCGGGACAGGAAGCCCTACGAGCAGTACTTC
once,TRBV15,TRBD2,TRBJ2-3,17,CATSTWGAGGHTDTQYF,TGTGCCACCAGCACTTGGGGGGCGGGAGGACACACAGATACGCAGTATTTT
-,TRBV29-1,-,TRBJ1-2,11,CSVASMYGYTF,TGCAGCGTTGCAAGCATGTATGGCTACACCTTC
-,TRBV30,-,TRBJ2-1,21,CAWSGYAGGGAGDWRYNEQFF,TGTGCCTGGAGTGGTTACGCCGGGGGTGGGGCAGGAGACTGGAGGTACAATGAGCAGTTCTTC
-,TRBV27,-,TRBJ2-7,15,CASSLFGPVADEQYF,TGTGCCAGCAGTTTATTTGGGCCGGTGGCAGACGAGCAGTACTTC
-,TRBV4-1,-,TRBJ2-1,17,CASSQDRAESSYNEQFF,TGCGCCAGCAGCCAAGATCGGGCAGAGAGCTCCTACAATGAGCAGTTCTTC
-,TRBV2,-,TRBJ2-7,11,CASSKYYEQYF,TGTGCCAGCAGTAAGTACTACGAGCAGTACTTC
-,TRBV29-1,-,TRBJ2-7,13,CSVEEPRSDEQYF,TGCAGCGTTGAAGAGCCACGATCCGACGAGCAGTACTTC
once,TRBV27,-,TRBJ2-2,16,CASSLVWAGYTGELFF,TGTGCCAGCAGTTTAGTTTGGGCGGGATACACCGGGGAGCTGTTTTTT
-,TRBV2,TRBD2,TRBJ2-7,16,CASSEGLAGPSYEQYF,TGTGCCAGCAGCGAGGGACTAGCGGGGCCCTCCTACGAGCAGTACTTC
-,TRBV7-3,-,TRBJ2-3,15,CASSLTGSFTDTQYF,TGTGCCAGCAGCTTAACGGGCTCCTTCACAGATACGCAGTATTTT
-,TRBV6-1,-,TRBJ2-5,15,CASSESTGLRETQYF,TGTGCCAGCAGTGAATCGACAGGTCTAAGGGAGACCCAGTACTTC
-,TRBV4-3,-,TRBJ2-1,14,CASSQGVLFNEQFF,TGCGCCAGCAGCCAAGGTGTCCTATTTAATGAGCAGTTCTTC
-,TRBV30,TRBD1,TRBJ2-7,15,CAWSRRDRSFGEQYF,TGTGCCTGGAGTCGTAGGGACAGATCTTTTGGCGAGCAGTACTTC
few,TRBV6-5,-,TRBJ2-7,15,CASSNTFGAYHEQYF,TGTGCCAGCAGTAACACCTTTGGGGCTTACCACGAGCAGTACTTC
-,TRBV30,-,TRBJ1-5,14,CAWSSREGNQPQHF,TGTGCCTGGAGTTCCAGGGAGGGGAATCAGCCCCAGCATTTT
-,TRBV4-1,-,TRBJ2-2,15,CASRPKGTNTGELFF,TGCGCCAGCAGACCGAAGGGGACGAACACCGGGGAGCTGTTTTTT
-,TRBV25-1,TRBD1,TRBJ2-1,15,CASSHDRVTYNEQFF,TGTGCCAGCAGTCACGACAGGGTCACCTACAATGAGCAGTTCTTC
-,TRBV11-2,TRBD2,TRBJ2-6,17,CASSPRTSGSGANVLTF,TGTGCCAGCAGCCCCCGGACTAGCGGCTCTGGGGCCAACGTCCTGACTTTC
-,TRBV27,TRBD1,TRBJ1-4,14,CASSPKAGGEKLFF,TGTGCCAGCAGTCCCAAGGCAGGGGGTGAAAAACTGTTTTTT
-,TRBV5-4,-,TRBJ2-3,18,CASSLRVGSDSSTDTQYF,TGTGCCAGCAGCTTGAGGGTCGGTTCCGATTCTAGCACAGATACGCAGTATTTT
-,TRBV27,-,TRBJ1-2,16,CASSPTALRGNYGYTF,TGTGCCAGCAGTCCCACCGCCCTCCGGGGAAACTATGGCTACACCTTC
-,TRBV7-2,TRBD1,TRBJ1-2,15,CASSLVNRGLDGYTF,TGTGCCAGCAGCTTAGTTAACAGGGGGCTAGATGGCTACACCTTC
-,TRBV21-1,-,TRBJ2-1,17,CASSKGQGLRDYNEQFF,TGTGCCAGCAGCAAAGGACAGGGACTCCGGGACTACAATGAGCAGTTCTTC
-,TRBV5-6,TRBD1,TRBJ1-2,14,CASSLGQGPRGYTF,TGTGCCAGCAGCCTGGGACAGGGTCCTAGAGGCTACACCTTC
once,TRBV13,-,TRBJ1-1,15,CASSQGGRARAEAFF,TGTGCCAGCAGCCAAGGAGGACGGGCAAGGGCTGAAGCTTTCTTT
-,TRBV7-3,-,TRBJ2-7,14,CATPLGSVIYEQYF,TGTGCCACACCCCTGGGTAGCGTGATCTACGAGCAGTACTTC
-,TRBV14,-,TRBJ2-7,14,CASSQGPPAYEQYF,TGTGCCAGCAGCCAGGGACCGCCGGCCTACGAGCAGTACTTC
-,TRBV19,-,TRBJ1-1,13,CASSIGRQTEAFF,TGTGCCAGTAGTATAGGGCGACAGACTGAAGCTTTCTTT
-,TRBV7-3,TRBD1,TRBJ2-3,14,CASSPGTGGDTQYF,TGTGCCAGCAGCCCGGGGACAGGGGGTGATACGCAGTATTTT
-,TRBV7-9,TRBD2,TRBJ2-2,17,CASSGRLAGRHTGELFF,TGTGCCAGCAGCGGACGACTAGCGGGAAGGCATACCGGGGAGCTGTTTTTT
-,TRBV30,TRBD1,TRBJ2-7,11,CAWDRAYEQYF,TGTGCCTGGGACAGGGCCTACGAGCAGTACTTC
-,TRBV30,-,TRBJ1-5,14,CAWSVGVGNQPQHF,TGTGCCTGGAGTGTGGGGGTCGGGAATCAGCCCCAGCATTTT
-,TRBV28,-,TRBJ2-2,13,CASKILGTGELFF,TGTGCCAGCAAGATACTAGGGACCGGGGAGCTGTTTTTT
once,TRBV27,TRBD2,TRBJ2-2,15,CASSRARGEVGELFF,TGTGCCAGCAGCCGAGCGCGGGGGGAGGTCGGGGAGCTGTTTTTT
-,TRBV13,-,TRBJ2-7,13,CASSLRQTYEQYF,TGTGCCAGCAGCTTGAGGCAAACCTACGAGCAGTACTTC
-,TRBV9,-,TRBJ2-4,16,CASSVGAGGGKNIQYF,TGTGCCAGCAGCGTAGGGGCAGGCGGTGGCAAAAACATTCAGTACTTC
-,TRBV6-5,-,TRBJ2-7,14,CASTRQGGVYEQYF,TGTGCCAGCACTCGGCAGGGTGGAGTTTACGAGCAGTACTTC
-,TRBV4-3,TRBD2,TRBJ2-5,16,CASSKRRLAGVETQYF,TGCGCCAGCAGCAAAAGACGACTAGCGGGAGTGGAGACCCAGTACTTC
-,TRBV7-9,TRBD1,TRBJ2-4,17,CASSPPGTGDRRNIQYF,TGTGCCAGCAGCCCACCCGGGACAGGGGATCGTAGAAACATTCAGTACTTC
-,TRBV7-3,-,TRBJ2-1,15,CASSFSRDPDNEQFF,TGTGCCAGCAGCTTCAGTCGGGACCCCGACAATGAGCAGTTCTTC
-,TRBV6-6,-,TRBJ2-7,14,CASSYLDSSYEQYF,TGTGCCAGCAGTTACCTGGACAGCTCCTACGAGCAGTACTTC
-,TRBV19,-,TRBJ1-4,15,CASSISHSTNEKLFF,TGTGCCAGTAGTATATCACACTCAACTAATGAAAAACTGTTTTTT
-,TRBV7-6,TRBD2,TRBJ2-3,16,CASSLRASGSLGTQYF,TGTGCCAGCAGCTTACGGGCTAGCGGGAGTCTCGGTACGCAGTATTTT
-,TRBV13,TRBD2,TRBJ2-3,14,CASSIAGVVDTQYF,TGTGCCAGCAGCATAGCGGGAGTAGTAGATACGCAGTATTTT